The T cell receptor (beta chain) under discussion was sequenced for a study of T cell changes during pregnancy in multiple sclerosis. The repertoire was sequenced with immunoSEQ multiplex PCR; TCRdb's copy has only in-frame clones and lacks some. The repertoire holds 30,000 to 40,000 clones, with about 90% as singletons. Trimming removed 6 bases from V and 1 base from J; junction bases left unmatched: 5. Germline values: CDR1 SQVTM, CDR2 ANQGSEA. The CDR3 is 13 amino acids. The origin of this receptor is a female donor in good health, enrolled as a control in a pregnancy study. The sequences come from CD4+ T cells from peripheral blood mononuclear cells, collected in the third trimester of pregnancy. This chain connects TRBV29-1 to TRBJ1-2; 7 bases align to TRBD1. The CDR3 DNA sequence: TGCAGCGTCGGGGCAGGGGGTAACTATGGCTACACCTTC. This sequence encodes CSVGAGGNYGYTF.